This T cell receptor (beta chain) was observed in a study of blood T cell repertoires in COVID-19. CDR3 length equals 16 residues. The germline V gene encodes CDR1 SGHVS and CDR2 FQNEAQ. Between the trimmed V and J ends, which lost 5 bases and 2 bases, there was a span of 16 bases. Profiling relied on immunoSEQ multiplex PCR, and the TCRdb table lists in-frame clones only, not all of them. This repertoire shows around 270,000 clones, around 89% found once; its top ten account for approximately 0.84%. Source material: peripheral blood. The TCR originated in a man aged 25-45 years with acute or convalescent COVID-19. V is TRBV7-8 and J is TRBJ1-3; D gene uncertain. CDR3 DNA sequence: TGTGCCAGCAGCCAAGAACAGAGAAATACTGGAAACACCATATATTTT. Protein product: CASSQEQRNTGNTIYF.